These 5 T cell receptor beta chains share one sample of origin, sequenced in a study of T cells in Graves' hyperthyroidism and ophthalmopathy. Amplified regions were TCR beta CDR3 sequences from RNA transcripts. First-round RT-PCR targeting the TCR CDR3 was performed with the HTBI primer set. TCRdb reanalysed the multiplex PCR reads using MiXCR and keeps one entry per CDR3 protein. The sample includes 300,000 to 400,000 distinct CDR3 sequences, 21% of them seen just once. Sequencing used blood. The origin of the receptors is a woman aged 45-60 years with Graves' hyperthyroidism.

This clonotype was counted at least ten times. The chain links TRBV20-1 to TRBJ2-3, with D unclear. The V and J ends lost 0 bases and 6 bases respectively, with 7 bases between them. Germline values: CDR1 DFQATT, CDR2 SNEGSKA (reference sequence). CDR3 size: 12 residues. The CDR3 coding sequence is TGCAGTGCTAGAGATCATGGGGATACGCAGTATTTT. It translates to CSARDHGDTQYF.

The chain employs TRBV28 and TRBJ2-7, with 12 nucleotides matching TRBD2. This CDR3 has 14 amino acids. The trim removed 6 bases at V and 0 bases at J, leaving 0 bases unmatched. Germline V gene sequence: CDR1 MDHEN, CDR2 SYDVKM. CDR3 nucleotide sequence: TGTGCCAGCAGACTAGCGGGAGGCTCCTACGAGCAGTACTTC. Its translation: CASRLAGGSYEQYF.

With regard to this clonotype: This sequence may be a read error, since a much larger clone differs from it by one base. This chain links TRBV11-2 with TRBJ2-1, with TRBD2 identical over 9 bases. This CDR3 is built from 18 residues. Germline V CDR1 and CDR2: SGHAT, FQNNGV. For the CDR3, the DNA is TGTGCCAGCAGCCGCAGCGGGGGGCGACTGAGCTCCTACGATGAGCAGTTCTTC. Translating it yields CASSRSGGRLSSYDEQFF.

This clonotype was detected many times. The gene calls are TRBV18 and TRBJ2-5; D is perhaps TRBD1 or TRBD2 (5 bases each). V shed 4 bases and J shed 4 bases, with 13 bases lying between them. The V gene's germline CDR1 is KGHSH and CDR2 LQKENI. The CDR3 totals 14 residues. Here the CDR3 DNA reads TGTGCCAGCTCACTTACAGGCGAGGGAGAGACCCAGTACTTC. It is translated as CASSLTGEGETQYF.

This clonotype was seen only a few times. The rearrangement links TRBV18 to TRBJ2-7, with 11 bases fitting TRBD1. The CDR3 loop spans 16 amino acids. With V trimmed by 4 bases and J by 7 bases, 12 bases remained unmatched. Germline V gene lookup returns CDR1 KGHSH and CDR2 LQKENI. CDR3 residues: CASSLVSPGQGEEQYF. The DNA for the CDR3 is TGTGCCAGCTCACTCGTGTCACCGGGACAGGGGGAGGAGCAGTACTTC.